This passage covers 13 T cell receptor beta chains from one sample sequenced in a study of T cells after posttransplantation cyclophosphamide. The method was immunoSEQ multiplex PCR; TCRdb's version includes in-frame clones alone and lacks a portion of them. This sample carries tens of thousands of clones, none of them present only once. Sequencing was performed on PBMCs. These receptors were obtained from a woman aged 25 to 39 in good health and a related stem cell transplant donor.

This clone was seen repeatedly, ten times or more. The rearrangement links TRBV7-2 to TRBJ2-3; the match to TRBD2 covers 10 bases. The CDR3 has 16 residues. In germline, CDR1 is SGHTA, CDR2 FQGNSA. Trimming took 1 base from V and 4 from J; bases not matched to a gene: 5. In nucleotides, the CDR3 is TGTGCCAGCAGCTTAGTAAGCGGGGGGGCTGCAGATACGCAGTATTTT. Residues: CASSLVSGGAADTQYF.

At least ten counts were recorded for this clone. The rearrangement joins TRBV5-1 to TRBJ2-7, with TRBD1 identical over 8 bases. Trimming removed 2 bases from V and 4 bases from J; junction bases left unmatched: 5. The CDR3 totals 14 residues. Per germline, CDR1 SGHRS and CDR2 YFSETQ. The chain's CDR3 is CASSLTGGPYEQYF. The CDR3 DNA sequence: TGCGCCAGCAGCTTAACAGGGGGGCCTTACGAGCAGTACTTC.

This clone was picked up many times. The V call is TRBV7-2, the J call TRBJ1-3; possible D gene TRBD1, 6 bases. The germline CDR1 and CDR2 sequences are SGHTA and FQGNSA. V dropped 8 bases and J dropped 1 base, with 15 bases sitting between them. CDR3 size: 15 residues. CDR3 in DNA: TGTGCCAGCCGGAAAACAGGGCCTTCTGGAAACACCATATATTTT. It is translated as CASRKTGPSGNTIYF.

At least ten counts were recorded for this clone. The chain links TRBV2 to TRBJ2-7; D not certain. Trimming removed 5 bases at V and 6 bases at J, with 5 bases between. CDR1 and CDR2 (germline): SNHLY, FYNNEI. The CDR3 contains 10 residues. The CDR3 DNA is TGTGCCAGCAGTTACTCCGAGCAGTACTTC. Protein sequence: CASSYSEQYF. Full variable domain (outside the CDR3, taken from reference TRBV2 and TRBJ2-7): EPEVTQTPSHQVTQMGQEVILRCVPISNHLYFYWYRQILGQKVEFLVSFYNNEISEKSEIFDDQFSVERPDGSNFTLKIRSTKLEDSAMYFCASSYSEQYFGPGTRLTVT.

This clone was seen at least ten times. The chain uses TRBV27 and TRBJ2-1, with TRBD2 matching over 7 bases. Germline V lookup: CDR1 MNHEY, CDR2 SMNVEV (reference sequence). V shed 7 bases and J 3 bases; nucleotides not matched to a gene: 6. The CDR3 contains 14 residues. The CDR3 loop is CASTGTMNYNEQFF. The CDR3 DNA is TGTGCCAGCACGGGGACTATGAACTACAATGAGCAGTTCTTC.

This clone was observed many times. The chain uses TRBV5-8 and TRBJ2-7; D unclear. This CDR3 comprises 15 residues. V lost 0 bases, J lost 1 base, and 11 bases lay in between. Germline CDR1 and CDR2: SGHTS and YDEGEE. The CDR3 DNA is TGTGCCAGCAGCTTGGCCACCCGCAGGTCCTACGAGCAGTACTTC. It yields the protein CASSLATRRSYEQYF.

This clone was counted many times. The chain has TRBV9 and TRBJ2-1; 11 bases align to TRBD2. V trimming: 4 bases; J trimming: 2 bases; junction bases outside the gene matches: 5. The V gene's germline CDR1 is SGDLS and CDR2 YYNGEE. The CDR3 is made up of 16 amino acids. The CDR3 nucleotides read TGTGCCAGCAGCATCGCTAGCGGGGGGCCCTACAATGAGCAGTTCTTC. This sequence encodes CASSIASGGPYNEQFF.

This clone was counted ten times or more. DNA of the CDR3: TGTGCCAGCAAGAGCTCTCCTAGCACAGATACGCAGTATTTT. It translates to CASKSSPSTDTQYF. The chain recombines TRBV6-5 with TRBJ2-3; D is ambiguous. The CDR3 spans 14 residues. V was trimmed by 7 bases and J by 0 bases, leaving 11 bases between them. Germline-derived CDR1 and CDR2 are MNHEY and SVGAGI.

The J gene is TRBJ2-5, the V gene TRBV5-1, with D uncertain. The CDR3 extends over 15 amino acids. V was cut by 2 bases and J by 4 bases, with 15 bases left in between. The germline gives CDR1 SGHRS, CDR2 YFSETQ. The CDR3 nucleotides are TGCGCCAGCAGCTTCTCGAATGGGCCTCGAGAGACCCAGTACTTC. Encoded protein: CASSFSNGPRETQYF.

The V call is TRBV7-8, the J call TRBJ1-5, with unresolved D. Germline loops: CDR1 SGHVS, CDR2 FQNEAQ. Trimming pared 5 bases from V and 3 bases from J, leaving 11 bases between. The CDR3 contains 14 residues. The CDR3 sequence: CASSPSTYNQPQHF. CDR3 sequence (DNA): TGTGCCAGCAGCCCCTCAACTTACAATCAGCCCCAGCATTTT.

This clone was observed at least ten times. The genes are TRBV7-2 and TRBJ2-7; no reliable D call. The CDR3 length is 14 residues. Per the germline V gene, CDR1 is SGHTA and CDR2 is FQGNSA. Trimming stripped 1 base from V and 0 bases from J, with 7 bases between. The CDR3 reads CASSLVLGSYEQYF. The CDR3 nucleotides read TGTGCCAGCAGCTTAGTACTCGGCTCCTACGAGCAGTACTTC.

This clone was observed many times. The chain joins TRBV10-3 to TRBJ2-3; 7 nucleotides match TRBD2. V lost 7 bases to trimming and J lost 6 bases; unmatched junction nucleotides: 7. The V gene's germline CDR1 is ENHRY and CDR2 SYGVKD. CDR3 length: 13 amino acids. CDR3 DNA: TGTGCCATCATGAGCGGGGACCGGGATACGCAGTATTTT. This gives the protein CAIMSGDRDTQYF.

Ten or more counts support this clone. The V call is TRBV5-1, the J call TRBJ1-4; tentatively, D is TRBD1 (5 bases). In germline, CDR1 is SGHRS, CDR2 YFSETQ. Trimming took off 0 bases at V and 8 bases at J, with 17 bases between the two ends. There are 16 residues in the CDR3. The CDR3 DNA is TGCGCCAGCAGCTTGGCCCTCAGGGCTGAGGGGGAAAAACTGTTTTTT. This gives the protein CASSLALRAEGEKLFF.